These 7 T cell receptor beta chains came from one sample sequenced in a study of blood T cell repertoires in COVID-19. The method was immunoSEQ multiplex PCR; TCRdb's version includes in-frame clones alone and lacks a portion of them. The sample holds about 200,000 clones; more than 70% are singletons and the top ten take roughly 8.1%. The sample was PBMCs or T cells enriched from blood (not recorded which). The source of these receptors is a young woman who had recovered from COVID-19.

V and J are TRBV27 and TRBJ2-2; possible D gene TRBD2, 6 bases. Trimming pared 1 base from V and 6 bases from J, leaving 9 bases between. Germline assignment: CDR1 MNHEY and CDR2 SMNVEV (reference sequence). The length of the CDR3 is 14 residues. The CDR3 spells CASSLWSGAGELFF. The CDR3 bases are TGTGCCAGCAGTTTATGGTCGGGAGCCGGGGAGCTGTTTTTT.

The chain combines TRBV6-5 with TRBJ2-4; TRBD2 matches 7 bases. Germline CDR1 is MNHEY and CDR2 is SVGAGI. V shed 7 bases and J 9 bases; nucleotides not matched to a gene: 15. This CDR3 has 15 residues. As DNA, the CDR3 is TGTGCCAGCACCCCGGGGAGGGGTCCAAGCCTCATTCAGTACTTC. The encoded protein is CASTPGRGPSLIQYF.

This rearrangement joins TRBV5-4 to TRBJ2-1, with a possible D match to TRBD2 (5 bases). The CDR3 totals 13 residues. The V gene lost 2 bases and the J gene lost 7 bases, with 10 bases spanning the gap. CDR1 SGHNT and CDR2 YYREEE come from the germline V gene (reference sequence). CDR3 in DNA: TGTGCCAGCAGCTTTACGAGGGCAAATGAGCAGTTCTTC. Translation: CASSFTRANEQFF.

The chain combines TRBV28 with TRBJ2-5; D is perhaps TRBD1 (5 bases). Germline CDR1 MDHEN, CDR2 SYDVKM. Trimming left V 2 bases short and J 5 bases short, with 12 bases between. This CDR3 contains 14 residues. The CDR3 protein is CASSLRGIGETQYF. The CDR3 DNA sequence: TGTGCCAGCAGTTTAAGGGGAATTGGGGAGACCCAGTACTTC.

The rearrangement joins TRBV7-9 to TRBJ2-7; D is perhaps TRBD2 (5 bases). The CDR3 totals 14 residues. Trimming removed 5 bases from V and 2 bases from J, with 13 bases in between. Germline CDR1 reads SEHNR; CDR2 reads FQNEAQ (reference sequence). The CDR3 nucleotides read TGTGCCAGCAGCACTAGTGGGGATACCTACGAGCAGTACTTC. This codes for CASSTSGDTYEQYF.

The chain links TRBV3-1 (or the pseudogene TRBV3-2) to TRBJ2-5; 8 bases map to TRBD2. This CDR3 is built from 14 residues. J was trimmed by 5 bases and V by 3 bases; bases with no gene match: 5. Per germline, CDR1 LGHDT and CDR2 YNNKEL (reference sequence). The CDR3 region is CASSHRGGHETQYF. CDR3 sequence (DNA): TGTGCCAGCAGCCATCGGGGGGGCCACGAGACCCAGTACTTC.

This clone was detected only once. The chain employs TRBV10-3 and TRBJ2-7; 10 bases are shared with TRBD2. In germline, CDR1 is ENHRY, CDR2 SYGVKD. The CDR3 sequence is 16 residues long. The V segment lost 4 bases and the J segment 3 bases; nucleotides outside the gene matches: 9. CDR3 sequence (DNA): TGTGCCATCAGTGTGCGACCGGGACTAGCGATCTACGAGCAGTACTTC. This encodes CAISVRPGLAIYEQYF.